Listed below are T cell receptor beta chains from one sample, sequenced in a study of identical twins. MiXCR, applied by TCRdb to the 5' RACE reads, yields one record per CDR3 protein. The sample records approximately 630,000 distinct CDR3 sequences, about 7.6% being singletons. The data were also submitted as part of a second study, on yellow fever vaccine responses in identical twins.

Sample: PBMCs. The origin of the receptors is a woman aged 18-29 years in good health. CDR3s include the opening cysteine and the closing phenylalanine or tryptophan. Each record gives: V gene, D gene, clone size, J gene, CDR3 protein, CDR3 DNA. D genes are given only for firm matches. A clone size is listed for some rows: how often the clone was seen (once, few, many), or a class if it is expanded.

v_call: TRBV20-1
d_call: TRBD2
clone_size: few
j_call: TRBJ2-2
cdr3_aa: CSARFTVGGANTGELFF
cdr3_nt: TGCAGTGCTCGGTTCACTGTCGGGGGGGCCAACACCGGGGAGCTGTTTTTT

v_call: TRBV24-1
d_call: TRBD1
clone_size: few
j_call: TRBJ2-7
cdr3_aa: CATSTVDRGEIGSYEQYF
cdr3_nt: TGTGCCACCAGTACAGTCGACAGGGGCGAAATCGGCTCCTACGAGCAGTACTTC

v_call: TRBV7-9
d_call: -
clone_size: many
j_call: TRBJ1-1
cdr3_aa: CASNLGENTEAFF
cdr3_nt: TGTGCCAGCAATTTGGGGGAGAACACTGAAGCTTTCTTT

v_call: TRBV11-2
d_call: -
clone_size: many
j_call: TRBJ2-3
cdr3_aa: CASSARRGQGRDTQYF
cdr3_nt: TGTGCCAGCAGCGCAAGGAGGGGGCAAGGAAGAGATACGCAGTATTTT

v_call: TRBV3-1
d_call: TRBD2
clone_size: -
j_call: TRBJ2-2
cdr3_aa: CTFSPGGPRAVNTGELFF
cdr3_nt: TGTACCTTCAGCCCGGGGGGGCCTAGGGCTGTGAACACCGGGGAGCTGTTTTTT

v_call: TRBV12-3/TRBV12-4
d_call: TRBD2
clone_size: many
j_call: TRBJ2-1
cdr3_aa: CASSLALAGVGNEQFF
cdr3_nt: TGTGCCAGCAGTTTAGCTCTAGCGGGAGTGGGGAATGAGCAGTTCTTC

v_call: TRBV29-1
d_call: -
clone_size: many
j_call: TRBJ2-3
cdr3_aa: CSVGQSLTDTQYF
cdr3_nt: TGCAGCGTTGGACAGAGCCTGACAGATACGCAGTATTTT

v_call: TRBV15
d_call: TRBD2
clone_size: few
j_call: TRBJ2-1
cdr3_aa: CATSREGPGLASYNEQFF
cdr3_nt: TGTGCCACCAGCAGAGAAGGACCGGGACTAGCGTCCTACAATGAGCAGTTCTTC

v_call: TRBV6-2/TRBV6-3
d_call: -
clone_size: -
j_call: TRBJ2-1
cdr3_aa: CASSYEYEQFF
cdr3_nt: TGTGCCAGCAGTTACGAGTATGAGCAGTTCTTC

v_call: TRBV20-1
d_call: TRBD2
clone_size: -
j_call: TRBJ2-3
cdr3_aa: CSARAIPGLADRYTQYF
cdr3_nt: TGCAGTGCTAGGGCTATCCCGGGACTAGCGGATAGATATACGCAGTATTTT

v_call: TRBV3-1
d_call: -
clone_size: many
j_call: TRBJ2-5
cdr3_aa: CASSLARLRDKLGAQYF
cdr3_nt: TGTGCCAGCAGCCTTGCCCGACTGCGTGACAAACTGGGGGCCCAGTACTTC

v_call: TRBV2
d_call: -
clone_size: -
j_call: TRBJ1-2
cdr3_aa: CASSDWTDGYTF
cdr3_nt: TGTGCCAGCAGTGATTGGACAGATGGCTACACCTTC

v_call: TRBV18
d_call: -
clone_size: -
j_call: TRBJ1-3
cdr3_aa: CASSRELASGNTIYF
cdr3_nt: TGTGCCAGCTCACGAGAATTGGCCTCTGGAAACACCATATATTTT

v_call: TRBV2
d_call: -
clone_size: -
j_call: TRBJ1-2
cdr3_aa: CASSPQPNYGYTF
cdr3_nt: TGTGCCAGCAGCCCCCAACCTAACTATGGCTACACCTTC

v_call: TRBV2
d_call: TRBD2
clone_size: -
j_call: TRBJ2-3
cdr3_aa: CAGRTSLTSTDTQYF
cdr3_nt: TGTGCCGGGAGGACTAGCCTCACTAGCACAGATACGCAGTATTTT

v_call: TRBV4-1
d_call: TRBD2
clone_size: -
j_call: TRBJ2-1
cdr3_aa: CASSSKPGLAGGQNGNEQFF
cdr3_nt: TGCGCCAGCAGCTCCAAACCGGGACTAGCGGGAGGGCAGAATGGGAATGAGCAGTTCTTC

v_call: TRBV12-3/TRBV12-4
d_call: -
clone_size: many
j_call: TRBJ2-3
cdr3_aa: CASTPRGIEGDTQYF
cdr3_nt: TGTGCCAGCACTCCAAGGGGTATTGAAGGAGATACGCAGTATTTT

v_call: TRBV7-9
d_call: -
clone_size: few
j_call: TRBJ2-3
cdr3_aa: CASKWGPTDTQYF
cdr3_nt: TGTGCCAGCAAATGGGGTCCGACAGATACGCAGTATTTT

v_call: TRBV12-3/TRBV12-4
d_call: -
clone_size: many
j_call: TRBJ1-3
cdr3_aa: CASSPQGQPPRGNTIYF
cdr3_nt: TGTGCCAGCAGTCCCCAAGGACAGCCACCTCGGGGAAACACCATATATTTT

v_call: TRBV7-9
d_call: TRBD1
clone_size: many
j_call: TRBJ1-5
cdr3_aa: CASSRGTENQPQHF
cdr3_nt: TGTGCCAGCAGCCGGGGGACAGAAAATCAGCCCCAGCATTTT

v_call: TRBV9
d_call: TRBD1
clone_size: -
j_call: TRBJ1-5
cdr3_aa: CASETGMSNQPQHF
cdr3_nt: TGTGCCAGCGAGACAGGGATGAGCAATCAGCCCCAGCATTTT

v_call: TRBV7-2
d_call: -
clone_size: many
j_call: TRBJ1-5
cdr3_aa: CASSLATYQPQHF
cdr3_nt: TGTGCCAGCAGCTTAGCGACCTATCAGCCCCAGCATTTT

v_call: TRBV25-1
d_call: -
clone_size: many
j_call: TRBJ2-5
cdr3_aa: CASSLHGIRETQYF
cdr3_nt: TGTGCCAGCAGTCTTCACGGGATAAGAGAGACCCAGTACTTC

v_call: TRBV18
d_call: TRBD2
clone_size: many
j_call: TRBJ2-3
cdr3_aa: CASSLAGMKDTQYF
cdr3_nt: TGTGCCAGCTCACTAGCGGGAATGAAAGATACGCAGTATTTT

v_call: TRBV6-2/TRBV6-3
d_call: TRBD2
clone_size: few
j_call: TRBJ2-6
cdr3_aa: CASTYGLAGETFSGANVLTF
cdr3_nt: TGTGCCAGCACCTACGGACTAGCGGGGGAAACCTTCTCTGGGGCCAACGTCCTGACTTTC

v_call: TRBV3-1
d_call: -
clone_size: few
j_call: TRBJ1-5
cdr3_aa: CASSQGGAVSQPQHF
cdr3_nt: TGTGCCAGCAGCCAAGGGGGGGCTGTTTCCCAGCCTCAGCATTTT

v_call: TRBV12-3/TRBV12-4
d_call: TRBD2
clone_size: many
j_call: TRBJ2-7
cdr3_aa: CASSPRGSYEQYF
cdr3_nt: TGTGCCAGCAGTCCCCGCGGGAGCTACGAGCAGTACTTC

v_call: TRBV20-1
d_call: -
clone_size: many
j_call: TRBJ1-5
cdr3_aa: CSASPRGQPQHF
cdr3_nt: TGCAGTGCATCACCCCGGGGTCAGCCCCAGCATTTT

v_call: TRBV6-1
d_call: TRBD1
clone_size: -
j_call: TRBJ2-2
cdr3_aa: CGSRGQLSGELFF
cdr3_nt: TGTGGTAGCAGGGGACAGTTGTCCGGGGAGCTGTTTTTT

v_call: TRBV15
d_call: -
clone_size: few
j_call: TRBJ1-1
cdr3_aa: CATSRLTGNTEAFF
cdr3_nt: TGTGCCACCAGCAGACTGACAGGGAACACTGAAGCTTTCTTT